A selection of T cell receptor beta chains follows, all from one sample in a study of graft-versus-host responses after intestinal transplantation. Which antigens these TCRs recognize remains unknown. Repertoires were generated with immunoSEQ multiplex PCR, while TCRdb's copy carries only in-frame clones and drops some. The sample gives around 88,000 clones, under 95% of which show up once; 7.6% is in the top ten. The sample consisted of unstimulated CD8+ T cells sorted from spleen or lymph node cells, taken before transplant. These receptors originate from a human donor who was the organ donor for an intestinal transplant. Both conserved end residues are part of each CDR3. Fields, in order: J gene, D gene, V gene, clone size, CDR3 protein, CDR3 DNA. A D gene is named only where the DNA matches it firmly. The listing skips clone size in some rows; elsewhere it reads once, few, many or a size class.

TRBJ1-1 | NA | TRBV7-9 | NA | CASRQTRGGTEAFF | TGTGCCAGCAGACAAACAAGGGGAGGCACTGAAGCTTTCTTT
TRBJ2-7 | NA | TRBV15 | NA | CATSTLRETIYEQYF | TGTGCCACCAGCACCCTGAGGGAGACAATCTACGAGCAGTACTTC
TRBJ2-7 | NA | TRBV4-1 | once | CASSLRTESSYEQYF | TGCGCCAGCAGCCTTCGGACCGAGAGCTCCTACGAGCAGTACTTC
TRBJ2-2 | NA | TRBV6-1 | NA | CACLTGHTGELFF | TGTGCCTGTTTGACAGGACACACCGGGGAGCTGTTTTTT
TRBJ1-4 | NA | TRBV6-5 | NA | CASSYSGSSNEKLFF | TGTGCCAGCAGTTATTCAGGGTCCTCTAATGAAAAACTGTTTTTT
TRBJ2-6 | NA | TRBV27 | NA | CATRSGANVLTF | TGTGCCACCCGCTCTGGGGCCAACGTCCTGACTTTC
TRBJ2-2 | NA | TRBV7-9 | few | CASSSNTGELFF | TGTGCCAGCAGCTCAAACACCGGGGAGCTGTTTTTT
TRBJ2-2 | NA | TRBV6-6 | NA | CASRFRGDTGELFF | TGTGCCAGCAGATTCAGGGGAGACACCGGGGAGCTGTTTTTT
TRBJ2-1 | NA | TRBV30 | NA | CVWSVRVSGSYNEQFF | TGTGTCTGGAGTGTACGGGTTAGCGGTTCCTACAATGAGCAGTTCTTC
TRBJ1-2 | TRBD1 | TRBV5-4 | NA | CASSVGQSNYGYTF | TGTGCCAGCAGCGTGGGACAGAGTAACTATGGCTACACCTTC
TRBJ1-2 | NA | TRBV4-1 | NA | CASSQVKFDGYTF | TGCGCCAGCAGCCAAGTGAAGTTTGATGGCTACACCTTC
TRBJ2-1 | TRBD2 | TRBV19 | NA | CASSIVAGGNNEQFF | TGTGCCAGTAGTATCGTAGCGGGGGGCAACAATGAGCAGTTCTTC
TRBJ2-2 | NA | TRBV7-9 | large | CASSKYTGELFF | TGTGCCAGCAGCAAATACACCGGGGAGCTGTTTTTT
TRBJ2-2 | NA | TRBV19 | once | CASLKAAGELFF | TGTGCCAGTTTGAAGGCGGCCGGGGAGCTGTTTTTT
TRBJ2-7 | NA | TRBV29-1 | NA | CSVVLAGAYEQYF | TGCAGCGTTGTACTAGCCGGAGCCTACGAGCAGTACTTC
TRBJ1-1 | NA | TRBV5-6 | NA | CASSLGGQAFF | TGTGCCAGCAGCTTGGGAGGACAAGCTTTCTTT
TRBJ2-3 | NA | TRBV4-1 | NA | CASSPQTDTQYF | TGCGCCAGCAGCCCTCAGACAGATACGCAGTATTTT
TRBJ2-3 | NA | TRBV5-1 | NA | CASSSKLTTDTDTQYF | TGCGCCAGCAGCTCCAAACTAACGACAGACACAGATACGCAGTATTTT
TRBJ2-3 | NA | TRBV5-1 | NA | CASSHGDGTDTQYF | TGCGCCAGCAGCCATGGAGATGGCACAGATACGCAGTATTTT
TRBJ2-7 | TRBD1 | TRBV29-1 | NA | CSAGDSKSYEQYF | TGCAGCGCCGGGGACAGCAAATCCTACGAGCAGTACTTC
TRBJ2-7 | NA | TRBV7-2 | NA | CASSFGGQSNEQYF | TGTGCCAGCAGCTTCGGAGGGCAGTCCAACGAGCAGTACTTC
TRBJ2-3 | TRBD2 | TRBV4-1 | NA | CASSQGTTSGASTDTQYF | TGCGCCAGCAGCCAAGGAACGACTAGCGGGGCTAGCACAGATACGCAGTATTTT
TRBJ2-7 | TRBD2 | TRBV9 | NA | CASSVGEGDPYEQYF | TGTGCCAGCAGCGTAGGGGAGGGAGATCCCTACGAGCAGTACTTC
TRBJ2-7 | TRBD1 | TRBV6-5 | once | CASSLQGASYEQYF | TGTGCCAGCAGCTTACAGGGGGCCTCCTACGAGCAGTACTTC
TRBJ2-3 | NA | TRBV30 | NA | CAWSRDPMITDTHDADRGTQYF | TGTGCCTGGAGCAGGGACCCGATGATCACAGATACGCATGACGCCGACCGAGGTACGCAGTATTTT
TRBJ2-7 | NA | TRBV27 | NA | CASSLSMGVSYEQYF | TGTGCCAGCAGTTTATCGATGGGTGTCTCCTACGAGCAGTACTTC
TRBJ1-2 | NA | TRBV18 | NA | CASSPSTETYGYTF | TGTGCCAGCTCACCGTCCACAGAGACCTATGGCTACACCTTC
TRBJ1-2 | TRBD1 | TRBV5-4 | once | CASSSGTGQPPYDYGYTF | TGTGCCAGCAGCTCAGGGACAGGGCAGCCCCCCTACGACTATGGCTACACCTTC
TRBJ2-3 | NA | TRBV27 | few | CASSLGTDTQYF | TGTGCCAGCAGTTTAGGGACAGATACGCAGTATTTT
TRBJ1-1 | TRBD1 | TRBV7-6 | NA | CASSLADRGRYAFF | TGTGCCAGCAGCTTAGCGGACAGGGGGAGATACGCTTTCTTT
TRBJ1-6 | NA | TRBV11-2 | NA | CASSLLVGSPLHF | TGTGCCAGCAGCTTATTAGTAGGGTCACCCCTCCACTTT
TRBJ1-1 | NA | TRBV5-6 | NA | CASSLPGLEAFF | TGTGCCAGCAGCCTGCCGGGGTTGGAAGCTTTCTTT
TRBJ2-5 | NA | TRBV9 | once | CASSVLPGQETQYF | TGTGCCAGCAGCGTATTGCCGGGCCAAGAGACCCAGTACTTC
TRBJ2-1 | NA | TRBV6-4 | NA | CASTFRVPTYNEQFF | TGTGCCAGCACCTTCAGGGTCCCCACCTACAATGAGCAGTTCTTC
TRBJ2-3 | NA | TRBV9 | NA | CASSVNRVSDTQYF | TGTGCCAGCAGCGTAAACAGGGTTTCAGATACGCAGTATTTT
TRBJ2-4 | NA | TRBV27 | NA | CASSTRGQVNIQYF | TGTGCCAGCAGTACCCGTGGACAAGTAAACATTCAGTACTTC
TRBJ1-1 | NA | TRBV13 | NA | CASSLPRGVTEAFF | TGTGCCAGCAGTTTGCCCCGGGGGGTAACTGAAGCTTTCTTT
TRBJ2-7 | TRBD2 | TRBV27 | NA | CASSLSGGLSYEQYF | TGTGCCAGCAGTTTAAGCGGGGGCCTATCCTACGAGCAGTACTTC
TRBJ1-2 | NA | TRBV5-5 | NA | CASSLDPHGPGEGYTF | TGTGCCAGCAGCTTGGACCCCCACGGGCCCGGGGAGGGCTACACCTTC
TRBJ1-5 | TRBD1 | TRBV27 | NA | CASSLGQGFQPQHF | TGTGCCAGCAGTTTGGGACAGGGCTTTCAGCCCCAGCATTTT
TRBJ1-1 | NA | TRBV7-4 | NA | CASSLRENTEAFF | TGTGCCAGCAGCTTACGAGAGAACACTGAAGCTTTCTTT
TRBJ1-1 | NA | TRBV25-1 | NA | CATVWYQEAFF | TGTGCCACCGTGTGGTATCAAGAGGCTTTCTTT
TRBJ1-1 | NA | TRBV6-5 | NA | CASSYHPANTEAFF | TGTGCCAGCAGTTATCACCCGGCGAACACTGAAGCTTTCTTT
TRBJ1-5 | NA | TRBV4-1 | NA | CASSQVGEGGQPQHF | TGCGCCAGCAGCCAAGTTGGAGAAGGTGGTCAGCCCCAGCATTTT
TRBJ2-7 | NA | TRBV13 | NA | CASSFGAGGTYEQYF | TGTGCCAGCAGCTTTGGGGCAGGGGGGACCTACGAGCAGTACTTC
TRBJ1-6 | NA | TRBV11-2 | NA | CASDRFSSPLHF | TGTGCCAGCGACAGGTTCAGTTCACCCCTCCACTTT
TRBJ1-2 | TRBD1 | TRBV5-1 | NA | CASSLGTGGSYGYTF | TGCGCCAGCAGCTTGGGGACAGGGGGTAGCTATGGCTACACCTTC
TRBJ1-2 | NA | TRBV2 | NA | CASHAENYGYTF | TGTGCCAGCCACGCAGAAAACTATGGCTACACCTTC
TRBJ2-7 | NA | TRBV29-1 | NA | CSAVDRNTYEQYF | TGCAGCGCTGTCGACAGAAATACCTACGAGCAGTACTTC
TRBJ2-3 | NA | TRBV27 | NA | CASRSGTQYF | TGTGCCAGCAGGTCGGGTACGCAGTATTTT
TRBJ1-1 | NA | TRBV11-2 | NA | CASSPTNSNTEAFF | TGTGCCAGCAGCCCGACGAACAGTAACACTGAAGCTTTCTTT